The rows below give T cell receptor beta chains drawn from one sample of a study of blood T cell repertoires in COVID-19. Here immunoSEQ multiplex PCR was the method, and the copy in TCRdb shows in-frame clones only, minus some. The sample comprises some 160,000 clones, more than 80% of which are singletons, and approximately 2.9% rests with the top ten. Sequencing input: peripheral blood. These receptors were taken from a man aged 55 to 70 with acute or convalescent COVID-19. Each CDR3 is given with its conserved first and last residue.

CDR3: CASSLYRDEAFF
J: TRBJ1-1
length: 12
V: TRBV11-1

CDR3: CASSLLGTPLGTF
J: TRBJ1-2
length: 13
V: TRBV28

CDR3: CASSQAQANEQFF
J: TRBJ2-1
length: 13
V: TRBV4-2

CDR3: CASSLGSNSYEQYF
J: TRBJ2-7
length: 14
V: TRBV6-6

CDR3: CASTRTAGYGYTF
J: TRBJ1-2
length: 13
V: TRBV5-6

CDR3: CSVAVSGNTIYF
J: TRBJ1-3
length: 12
V: TRBV29-1

CDR3: CASRKETGTNTEAFF
J: TRBJ1-1
length: 15
V: TRBV5-1

CDR3: CASSLQGARLGNTIYF
J: TRBJ1-3
length: 16
V: TRBV5-1

CDR3: CAISESTYADFTSSVQYF
J: TRBJ2-3
length: 18
V: TRBV10-3

CDR3: CASSLGAKGDGANVLTF
J: TRBJ2-6
length: 17
V: TRBV7-6

CDR3: CASSPTRVAYEQYF
J: TRBJ2-7
length: 14
V: TRBV4-2

CDR3: CASSLGDRGLYGYTF
J: TRBJ1-2
length: 15
V: TRBV11-2

CDR3: CAISERGGDGSSPLHF
J: TRBJ1-6
length: 16
V: TRBV10-3

CDR3: CASPPGEPGSQPQHF
J: TRBJ1-5
length: 15
V: TRBV5-1

CDR3: CASGQYRVGGYTF
J: TRBJ1-2
length: 13
V: TRBV12-5

CDR3: CASSLVAGNSYEQYF
J: TRBJ2-7
length: 15
V: TRBV5-4

CDR3: CSASPRNTEAFF
J: TRBJ1-1
length: 12
V: TRBV20-1

CDR3: CASSAHYGYTF
J: TRBJ1-2
length: 11
V: TRBV25-1

CDR3: CASNGGAGELFF
J: TRBJ2-2
length: 12
V: TRBV19

CDR3: CASSLAGVSSPLHF
J: TRBJ1-6
length: 14
V: TRBV5-4

CDR3: CASSYGPDQPQHF
J: TRBJ1-5
length: 13
V: TRBV6-5

CDR3: CASSPTQGFSRYGYTF
J: TRBJ1-2
length: 16
V: TRBV18

CDR3: CATSDKDRAGWNEQFF
J: TRBJ2-1
length: 16
V: TRBV24-1

CDR3: CASAPGQGDIEAFF
J: TRBJ1-1
length: 14
V: TRBV12-5

CDR3: CAWSVSGNQPQHF
J: TRBJ1-5
length: 13
V: TRBV30

CDR3: CASSFGVTDTQYF
J: TRBJ2-3
length: 13
V: TRBV5-6

CDR3: CASSPRAGVNTGELFF
J: TRBJ2-2
length: 16
V: TRBV7-7

CDR3: CASSLGRGMDGMNTEAFF
J: TRBJ1-1
length: 18
V: TRBV5-1

CDR3: CASSSGQGHNEQFF
J: TRBJ2-1
length: 14
V: TRBV7-3

CDR3: CASSLLGQGAFEQFF
J: TRBJ2-1
length: 15
V: TRBV11-2

CDR3: CASSQNGLIAYEQYF
J: TRBJ2-7
length: 15
V: TRBV7-2

CDR3: CASSKGSGNQPQHF
J: TRBJ1-5
length: 14
V: TRBV25-1

CDR3: CASSQVRGHTEAFF
J: TRBJ1-1
length: 14
V: TRBV3-1/TRBV3-2

CDR3: CASSRDRGRYGYTF
J: TRBJ1-2
length: 14
V: TRBV6-6

CDR3: CASSSTSGGAHEQYF
J: TRBJ2-7
length: 15
V: TRBV3-1/TRBV3-2

CDR3: CASSVEGSGGRTDTQYF
J: TRBJ2-3
length: 17
V: TRBV9

CDR3: CASRNSGGGGYTF
J: TRBJ1-2
length: 13
V: TRBV3-1/TRBV3-2

CDR3: CASSTPTRGSEKLFF
J: TRBJ1-4
length: 15
V: TRBV27

CDR3: CASSPRVGDTQYF
J: TRBJ2-3
length: 13
V: TRBV19

CDR3: CASSLGTGGEKLFF
J: TRBJ1-4
length: 14
V: TRBV2

CDR3: CASTGGGGKGRNEQFF
J: TRBJ2-1
length: 16
V: TRBV6-6

CDR3: CASSDSINSPLHF
J: TRBJ1-6
length: 13
V: TRBV12-3/TRBV12-4

CDR3: CASRYGTADFGQPQHF
J: TRBJ1-5
length: 16
V: TRBV6-5

CDR3: CASRTFGINGNEQFF
J: TRBJ2-1
length: 15
V: TRBV28

CDR3: CASSFQNTEAFF
J: TRBJ1-1
length: 12
V: TRBV5-4

CDR3: CASSRRDRQTYEQYF
J: TRBJ2-7
length: 15
V: TRBV6-5

CDR3: CASSPRTVYNEQFF
J: TRBJ2-1
length: 14
V: TRBV11-2

CDR3: CASSIGTRVRGYTF
J: TRBJ1-2
length: 14
V: TRBV19

CDR3: CASTWGLGEKLFF
J: TRBJ1-4
length: 13
V: TRBV2

CDR3: CASSLVGSTNYGYTF
J: TRBJ1-2
length: 15
V: TRBV7-8

CDR3: CASSQRQGTGELFF
J: TRBJ2-2
length: 14
V: TRBV3-1/TRBV3-2

CDR3: CASSMDRVATDTQYF
J: TRBJ2-3
length: 15
V: TRBV19

CDR3: CASGIGGGGPEAFF
J: TRBJ1-1
length: 14
V: TRBV19

CDR3: CASSFGQGANEKLFF
J: TRBJ1-4
length: 15
V: TRBV19

CDR3: CASSYSLGRGGEKLFF
J: TRBJ1-4
length: 16
V: TRBV6-5

CDR3: CAWTRDRLINEQFF
J: TRBJ2-1
length: 14
V: TRBV30

CDR3: CASSLGVNTEAFF
J: TRBJ1-1
length: 13
V: TRBV5-4

CDR3: CASRGDRGTYNEQFF
J: TRBJ2-1
length: 15
V: TRBV6-5